The TCR beta chain under discussion was sequenced for a study of blood T cell repertoires in COVID-19. Enrolled during active infection, Seattle patients were then followed longitudinally. In the authors' workflow: Estimation of nucleated cell counts relied on the amplification of reference gene primers. Libraries were prepared by immunoSEQ multiplex PCR; TCRdb keeps only in-frame clonotypes and omits some of them. The V and J calls and the clone size are those of that table, but D and trimming were determined from the DNA. The sample lists hundreds of thousands of clones; more than 75% were seen once. The clonotype was recovered from a woman between 45 and 60 years old with COVID-19, enrolled during active disease. Sequencing was performed on peripheral blood.

CDR3 in DNA: TGTGCCAGCAGCCCGAAGGGGGAGCAGGGACCCAGATACGAGCAGTACTTC. Translation gives CASSPKGEQGPRYEQYF. V and J are TRBV7-2 and TRBJ2-7, with D perhaps matching TRBD1 (6 bases). Trimming pared 5 bases from V and 4 bases from J, leaving 24 bases between. Germline CDR1 SGHTA, CDR2 FQGNSA. This CDR3 has 17 amino acids.